A selection of T cell receptor beta chains follows, all from one sample in a study of shared clonotypes between healthy human individuals. TCRdb's copy holds only in-frame clones and misses some; the assay was immunoSEQ multiplex PCR. The data hold around 1,100,000 clones, with roughly 77% observed a single time. Input material: memory CD4+ T cells from PBMCs. All receptors derive from a man aged 18-30 years in good health. Some clones in this sample may be carry-over from other donors' samples. Each CDR3 is given with its conserved first and last residue. Each record gives: V gene, J gene, D gene, clone size, CDR3 protein, CDR3 DNA. The D gene is left open where the match is weak. Clone sizes are given selectively: once, few, many, or a class where the clone is expanded.

>TRBV27|TRBJ2-7|.|.
CASSLSYSAYEQYF
TGTGCCAGCAGTTTATCGTACAGCGCCTACGAGCAGTACTTC
>TRBV18|TRBJ2-7|TRBD2|.
CASSPSGRAGEQYF
TGTGCCAGCTCACCAAGCGGGAGGGCGGGTGAGCAGTACTTC
>TRBV5-1|TRBJ2-1|.|.
CASSLSALNEQFF
TGCGCCAGCAGCTTGAGCGCGCTCAATGAGCAGTTCTTC
>TRBV6-1|TRBJ1-3|.|once
CASSDIRSSGNTIYF
TGTGCCAGCAGCGACATCAGAAGCTCTGGAAACACCATATATTTT
>TRBV5-1|TRBJ2-5|TRBD2|.
CASSPGLAGWETQYF
TGCGCCAGCAGCCCGGGACTAGCGGGATGGGAGACCCAGTACTTC
>TRBV29-1|TRBJ1-5|.|few
CSVGGTQNQPQHF
TGCAGCGTTGGTGGGACCCAAAATCAGCCCCAGCATTTT
>TRBV28|TRBJ2-7|TRBD1|.
CASSVRTGGSYEQYF
TGTGCCAGCAGTGTTAGGACAGGGGGATCCTACGAGCAGTACTTC
>TRBV14|TRBJ2-6|.|.
CASSQDFVSNVLTF
TGTGCCAGCAGCCAAGATTTCGTCTCCAACGTCCTGACTTTC
>TRBV10-3|TRBJ2-7|TRBD2|.
CAISTWLAGGGNEQYF
TGTGCCATCAGTACGTGGCTAGCGGGAGGGGGAAACGAGCAGTACTTC
>TRBV5-1|TRBJ2-1|.|few
CASSLTGLTWNEQFF
TGCGCCAGCAGCTTGACAGGCTTGACATGGAATGAGCAGTTCTTC
>TRBV7-9|TRBJ2-1|TRBD2|.
CASSLRTSGSMVGNEQFF
TGTGCCAGCAGCTTACGCACTAGCGGGAGTATGGTCGGGAATGAGCAGTTCTTC
>TRBV6-5|TRBJ2-1|TRBD2|once
CASSLAGVTNEQFF
TGTGCCAGCAGTCTAGCGGGAGTAACGAATGAGCAGTTCTTC
>TRBV6-1|TRBJ2-4|.|.
CASSEATGWSNIQYF
TGTGCCAGCAGTGAAGCCACAGGGTGGTCAAACATTCAGTACTTC
>TRBV5-1|TRBJ2-1|.|.
CASTVGVSSYNEQFF
TGCGCCAGCACCGTCGGGGTAAGCTCCTACAATGAGCAGTTCTTC
>TRBV7-8|TRBJ2-1|TRBD2|.
CASSPYRLAGGYEQFF
TGTGCCAGCAGCCCATACAGACTAGCGGGAGGATATGAGCAGTTCTTC
>TRBV5-4|TRBJ2-5|TRBD2|.
CASSLGGSRETQYF
TGTGCCAGCAGCCTTGGCGGGAGTAGAGAGACCCAGTACTTC
>TRBV27|TRBJ1-1|.|.
CASSSGQGAFF
.
>TRBV6-5|TRBJ2-7|.|.
CASSRPGTEQYF
TGTGCCAGCAGCCGCCCGGGGACCGAGCAGTACTTC
>TRBV5-1|TRBJ2-7|.|.
CASSTTDLLEQYF
TGCGCCAGCAGCACTACGGACCTCCTCGAGCAGTACTTC
>TRBV6-4|TRBJ2-7|.|.
CASEPRVGGLRYEQYF
TGTGCCAGCGAGCCCCGAGTTGGGGGCCTGCGATACGAGCAGTACTTC
>TRBV4-3|TRBJ1-3|TRBD1|once
CASSVDRGSSGNTIYF
TGCGCCAGCAGCGTGGACAGGGGATCCTCTGGAAACACCATATATTTT
>TRBV14|TRBJ1-2|.|.
CASTARGGYTF
TGTGCCAGCACCGCAAGGGGCGGCTACACCTTC
>TRBV9|TRBJ2-2|.|once
CASSVGDIFSGELFF
TGTGCCAGCAGCGTAGGGGACATTTTTAGCGGGGAGCTGTTTTTT
>TRBV7-7|TRBJ2-7|TRBD2|.
CASSRLAGGPFEQYF
TGTGCCAGCAGCCGCTTAGCGGGAGGGCCCTTCGAGCAGTACTTC
>TRBV10-1|TRBJ2-3|.|.
CASSAQSTDTQYF
TGCGCCAGCAGTGCGCAAAGCACAGATACGCAGTATTTT
>TRBV10-3|TRBJ2-1|.|few
CAISESRGGAKDNEQFF
TGTGCCATCAGTGAGTCGCGTGGGGGGGCTAAAGACAATGAGCAGTTCTTC
>TRBV7-2|TRBJ1-2|TRBD1|many
CASRQGLRGYTF
TGTGCCAGTCGACAGGGCCTTCGGGGCTACACCTTC
>TRBV6-5|TRBJ2-7|.|.
CASSYLPGGAMDEQYF
TGTGCCAGCAGTTACCTCCCCGGGGGCGCTATGGACGAGCAGTACTTC
>TRBV4-1|TRBJ2-7|.|.
CASSRGGGRYEQYF
TGCGCCAGCAGCCGGGGTGGGGGAAGGTACGAGCAGTACTTC
>TRBV6-6|TRBJ1-5|.|few
CASRSPGRGNQPQHF
TGTGCCAGCAGGTCGCCGGGAAGGGGCAATCAGCCCCAGCATTTT
>TRBV4-1|TRBJ2-4|.|.
CASSQAAGVQNIQYF
TGCGCCAGCAGCCAAGCGGCAGGGGTTCAAAACATTCAGTACTTC
>TRBV29-1|TRBJ2-5|.|.
CSVVVWAAGGETQYF
TGCAGCGTTGTGGTTTGGGCAGCCGGCGGGGAGACCCAGTACTTC
>TRBV5-1|TRBJ1-1|.|few
CASSLGGPNTEAFF
TGCGCCAGCAGCTTGGGGGGCCCAAACACTGAAGCTTTCTTT
>TRBV4-2|TRBJ2-7|TRBD2|.
CASSRHPGTSGSYEQYF
TGTGCCAGCAGCCGGCACCCCGGGACTAGCGGGTCCTACGAGCAGTACTTC
>TRBV5-4|TRBJ2-7|TRBD2|.
CASSLWTSGRGYEQYF
TGTGCCAGCAGCTTGTGGACTAGCGGGAGAGGCTACGAGCAGTACTTC
>TRBV14|TRBJ2-7|TRBD2|.
CASSQGLSSGYEQYF
TGTGCCAGCAGCCAAGGGCTGTCTAGCGGCTACGAGCAGTACTTC
>TRBV29-1|TRBJ2-3|.|.
CSVEEGLADTQYF
TGCAGCGTTGAAGAGGGGCTTGCGGATACGCAGTATTTT
>TRBV7-2|TRBJ2-1|.|once
CASSPSRAGYNEQFF
TGTGCCAGCAGCCCTTCCCGGGCGGGGTACAATGAGCAGTTCTTC
>TRBV29-1|TRBJ2-7|.|.
CSGQKAGYEQYF
TGCAGCGGCCAAAAAGCGGGCTACGAGCAGTACTTC
>TRBV9|TRBJ2-2|TRBD2|.
CASSTRLAGGAGELFF
TGTGCCAGCAGCACCCGACTAGCGGGAGGGGCCGGGGAGCTGTTTTTT
>TRBV21-1|TRBJ1-1|.|.
CASSVRQGNTEAFF
TGTGCCAGCAGCGTACGACAGGGGAACACTGAAGCTTTCTTT
>TRBV25-1|TRBJ2-3|TRBD2|.
CASSEGGGSTDTQYF
TGTGCCAGCAGTGAGGGGGGGGGAAGCACAGATACGCAGTATTTT
>TRBV28|TRBJ2-5|TRBD2|.
CASSRGGAQETQYF
TGTGCCAGCTCCCGGGGAGGGGCCCAAGAGACCCAGTACTTC
>TRBV5-6|TRBJ1-1|.|.
CASSLAPGNTEAFF
TGTGCCAGCAGCTTGGCTCCCGGGAACACTGAAGCTTTCTTT
>TRBV4-1|TRBJ1-1|TRBD1|.
CASRGQGAKGTEAFF
TGCGCCAGCAGGGGACAGGGGGCAAAGGGGACTGAAGCTTTCTTT
>TRBV4-2|TRBJ2-7|.|.
CASSPGVSYEQYF
TGTGCCAGCAGCCCGGGGGTCTCCTACGAGCAGTACTTC
>TRBV7-9|TRBJ2-3|.|.
CASSLAKVGGRGTDTQYF
TGTGCCAGCAGCTTAGCGAAAGTGGGGGGACGTGGAACAGATACGCAGTATTTT
>TRBV6-9|TRBJ1-2|.|.
CASSLAGVLADYGYTF
TGTGCCAGCAGTTTGGCAGGGGTTTTGGCTGACTATGGCTACACCTTC
>TRBV5-6|TRBJ1-2|.|.
CASSSPFRRINYGYTF
TGTGCCAGCAGCTCTCCGTTCCGACGGATTAACTATGGCTACACCTTC
>TRBV28|TRBJ2-5|TRBD1|.
CASSSPAGTGQWETQYF
TGTGCCAGCAGCAGCCCGGCAGGGACAGGGCAGTGGGAGACCCAGTACTTC
>TRBV6-5|TRBJ2-1|.|.
CASSTPGREQFF
TGTGCCAGCAGTACCCCCGGGCGGGAGCAGTTCTTC
>TRBV6-5|TRBJ1-5|.|.
CASSIDLGPQHF
TGTGCCAGCAGTATCGATCTAGGGCCCCAGCATTTT
>TRBV15|TRBJ2-5|.|.
CATSRGGETQYF
TGTGCCACCAGCAGAGGAGGGGAGACCCAGTACTTC
>TRBV7-2|TRBJ2-1|.|.
CASSPAGHTNYNEQFF
TGTGCCAGCAGCCCTGCTGGACATACCAACTACAATGAGCAGTTCTTC
>TRBV10-3|TRBJ2-7|TRBD1|.
CAISWDRGYEQYF
TGTGCCATCAGCTGGGACAGGGGGTATGAGCAGTACTTC
>TRBV11-1|TRBJ1-1|.|.
CASSLARGAKAFF
TGTGCCAGCAGCTTAGCGAGGGGGGCCAAAGCTTTCTTT
>TRBV2|TRBJ2-1|TRBD2|.
CASSELGLAAGNEQFF
TGTGCCAGCAGTGAATTGGGACTAGCGGCAGGTAATGAGCAGTTCTTC
>TRBV5-8|TRBJ2-5|.|.
CASSTPKVEETQYF
TGTGCCAGCAGCACCCCTAAAGTGGAAGAGACCCAGTACTTC
>TRBV7-6|TRBJ2-3|.|.
CASSPYTTDTQYF
TGTGCCAGCAGCCCATACACCACAGATACGCAGTATTTT
>TRBV28|TRBJ1-5|.|.
CASSLFGGNSGFQPQHF
TGTGCCAGCAGTTTATTTGGGGGCAATTCTGGTTTTCAGCCCCAGCATTTT